Listed here are 27 T cell receptor beta chains from one sample, sequenced in a study of T cell responses to AZD1222 COVID-19 vaccine. Sequencing used immunoSEQ multiplex PCR; TCRdb keeps in-frame clones, though not all of them. The profile shows approximately 120,000 clones, 88% of them singletons. The specimen comprised peripheral blood, sampled on day 0 of AZD1222 vaccination. The origin of the receptors is an adult in good health.

The V and J genes are TRBV25-1 and TRBJ2-3; 12 bases map to TRBD2. The CDR3 spans 18 residues. The germline gives CDR1 MGHDK, CDR2 SYGVNS. With 4 bases clipped from V and 1 base from J, the junction kept 9 bases outside the gene matches. The CDR3 DNA reads TGTGCCAGCAGTGGGGCTAGCGGGAGGGTCGTTGGCACAGATACGCAGTATTTT. Translation gives CASSGASGRVVGTDTQYF.

The chain links TRBV5-1 to TRBJ2-7; a weak D match, TRBD1 (6 bases). The V end lost 5 bases, the J end lost 2 bases, and 8 bases lay between the germline ends. The length of the CDR3 is 12 residues. Germline-derived CDR1 and CDR2 are SGHRS and YFSETQ. The CDR3 DNA reads TGCGCCAGCAGAGGACAGACCTACGAGCAGTACTTC. Translated, it gives CASRGQTYEQYF. The full variable domain, in which reference TRBV5-1 and TRBJ2-7 provide the parts outside the CDR3, is KAGVTQTPRYLIKTRGQQVTLSCSPISGHRSVSWYQQTPGQGLQFLFEYFSETQRNKGNFPGRFSGRQFSNSRSEMNVSTLELGDSALYLCASRGQTYEQYFGPGTRLTVT.

The chain joins TRBV14 to TRBJ1-6; D is possibly TRBD1 (5 bases). Germline lookup yields CDR1 SGHDN and CDR2 FVKESK. This CDR3 region has 15 residues. Trimming cost V 4 bases and J 6 bases, with 13 bases left between them. The CDR3: CASSPQASRNSPLHF. CDR3 DNA: TGTGCCAGCAGCCCACAGGCCAGTCGTAATTCACCCCTCCACTTT.

This clone was detected once. The chain employs TRBV3-1 (or the pseudogene TRBV3-2) and TRBJ1-2, with 10 bases fitting TRBD1. The V gene's germline CDR1 is LGHDT and CDR2 YNNKEL (reference sequence). CDR3 length: 16 residues. Losses at the gene ends were 8 bases for V and 4 bases for J; bases not matched to a gene: 13. The CDR3 is CASGTITGTGAYGYTF. The CDR3 region has the DNA TGTGCCAGCGGGACGATAACCGGGACAGGGGCCTATGGCTACACCTTC.

The CDR3 DNA follows: TGTGCCAGCACCAACAGGGGGCGGGACACTGAAGCTTTCTTT. This sequence encodes CASTNRGRDTEAFF. This rearrangement joins TRBV6-5 to TRBJ1-1, with 9 bases fitting TRBD1. Trimming cost V 7 bases and J 3 bases; bases outside gene matches: 6. The CDR3 spans 14 residues. Looked up from germline, CDR1 is MNHEY and CDR2 is SVGAGI.

The genes are TRBV6-2 or TRBV6-3 and TRBJ1-3; D perhaps matches TRBD1 (6 bases). The CDR3 extends over 15 amino acids. V gave up 2 bases and J gave up 0 bases, with 8 bases separating them. Germline V gives CDR1 MNHEY, CDR2 SVGEGT. The CDR3 bases are TGTGCCAGCAGTTACGGACAGTCCTCTGGAAACACCATATATTTT. Protein product: CASSYGQSSGNTIYF.

The rearrangement uses TRBV27 and TRBJ2-5, with TRBD2 matching 8 bases. V shed 2 bases and J 5 bases; nucleotides not matched to a gene: 7. CDR1 and CDR2 (germline): MNHEY, SMNVEV (reference sequence). The CDR3 contains 15 residues. The CDR3 bases are TGTGCCAGCAGTTTAGGAACGGGAGGGCCGGAGACCCAGTACTTC. Residues: CASSLGTGGPETQYF.

Here the CDR3 reads CASSLGGRARGTEAFF. Here the CDR3 DNA reads TGTGCCAGCAGCTTAGGTGGCAGGGCGAGGGGCACTGAAGCTTTCTTT. The rearrangement uses TRBV11-3 and TRBJ1-1; D may be TRBD1 (5 bases). Germline loops: CDR1 SGHNT, CDR2 YENEEA. The CDR3 contains 16 residues. Trimming removed 1 base at V and 4 bases at J, with 16 bases between.

In its sample, this clone was seen a few times. The chain carries TRBV9 and TRBJ1-2, with D tentatively TRBD1 (6 bases). CDR1 and CDR2 (germline): SGDLS, YYNGEE. CDR3 length equals 14 residues. Trimming took off 3 bases at V and 4 bases at J, with 13 bases between the two ends. CDR3 in amino acids: CASSARDTSYGYTF. The DNA of the CDR3 is TGTGCCAGCAGCGCCAGGGACACCAGCTATGGCTACACCTTC.

This clone was seen a single time. V is TRBV7-2 and J is TRBJ2-7, with 8 bases that match TRBD1. Germline V gene lookup returns CDR1 SGHTA and CDR2 FQGNSA. J lost 7 bases, V lost 5 bases, and 7 bases had no gene match. This CDR3 is built from 13 residues. CDR3 sequence reads: CASSTTGGIEQYF. CDR3 bases: TGTGCCAGCAGCACAACAGGGGGGATTGAGCAGTACTTC.

The rearrangement links TRBV6-5 to TRBJ1-1; maybe TRBD1 (5 bases). Germline lookup yields CDR1 MNHEY and CDR2 SVGAGI. V was pared by 0 bases and J by 2 bases, with 10 bases between. The CDR3 covers 15 residues. CDR3 amino acids: CASSYSIQANTEAFF. In DNA, the CDR3 is TGTGCCAGCAGTTACTCTATACAGGCTAACACTGAAGCTTTCTTT.

The chain has TRBV7-3 and TRBJ2-1, with no clear D. The CDR3 length is 11 residues. CDR1 is SGHTA and CDR2 is FQGTGA in the germline V gene. Trimming removed 2 bases from V and 7 bases from J, with 3 bases in between. CDR3 nucleotides: TGTGCCAGCAGCTTAGGGAATGAGCAGTTCTTC. Translation gives CASSLGNEQFF.

This clone was picked up one time. The chain links TRBV4-1 to TRBJ2-7; D may correspond to TRBD1 or TRBD2 (5 bases each). With 3 bases removed from V and 2 bases from J, the gap between germline ends came to 17 bases. This CDR3 is 16 amino acids long. CDR1 is MGHRA, CDR2 YSYEKL, per germline. The CDR3 here is CASSHARDGRTYEQYF. DNA of the CDR3: TGCGCCAGCAGCCATGCTAGGGACGGGCGCACCTACGAGCAGTACTTC.

This rearrangement joins TRBV6-5 to TRBJ2-7, with D possibly TRBD1 on 6 matching bases. Deletions cut 10 bases from V and 5 bases from J, with 15 bases between. The CDR3 loop spans 12 amino acids. Germline loops: CDR1 MNHEY, CDR2 SVGAGI. The CDR3 coding sequence is TGTGCCACCAGGGGATATCGAGACGAGCAGTACTTC. It yields the protein CATRGYRDEQYF.

CDR3 nucleotide sequence: TGTGCCAGTAGACCAGGGGGCGAAGATGGCTACACCTTC. This codes for CASRPGGEDGYTF. The V gene is TRBV19, the J gene TRBJ1-2; 8 nucleotides line up with TRBD1. CDR1 is LNHDA, CDR2 SQIVND, per germline (reference sequence). V trimming: 6 bases; J trimming: 6 bases; junction bases outside the gene matches: 6. The CDR3 extends over 13 amino acids.

For this clone: Other DNA sequences in this sample translate to the same CDR3. This sequence joins TRBV7-2 and TRBJ1-5, with 8 bases lining up with TRBD1. V gave up 1 base and J gave up 2 bases; unmatched junction bases: 7. Germline V gene lookup returns CDR1 SGHTA and CDR2 FQGNSA. The CDR3 has 17 residues. The CDR3 spells CASSLVGGGQGNQPQHF. The CDR3 region has the DNA TGTGCCAGCAGCTTAGTGGGCGGGGGACAGGGCAATCAGCCCCAGCATTTT.

The rearrangement joins TRBV7-9 to TRBJ2-1; TRBD2 aligns across 11 bases. The CDR3 has 17 amino acids. Germline V gene sequence: CDR1 SEHNR, CDR2 FQNEAQ (reference sequence). Trimming at V came to 10 bases and at J to 10 bases, leaving 21 bases not matched to a gene. CDR3 nucleotides: TGTGCCACAGAACCTAAGGACGGGACTAGCGGAGATGAGGAGCAGTTCTTC. This sequence encodes CATEPKDGTSGDEEQFF.

The chain carries TRBV28 and TRBJ1-5, with a weak D call TRBD1 (5 bases). Trimming took off 8 bases at V and 4 bases at J, with 18 bases between the two ends. Germline V gene lookup returns CDR1 MDHEN and CDR2 SYDVKM. The CDR3 length is 15 residues. CDR3 DNA sequence: TGTGCCAGCGGGGTGAGCCGACAGACAAATCAGCCCCAGCATTTT. Translated: CASGVSRQTNQPQHF. The full variable domain, its missing parts supplied by reference TRBV28 and TRBJ1-5, is DVKVTQSSRYLVKRTGEKVFLECVQDMDHENMFWYRQDPGLGLRLIYFSYDVKMKEKGDIPEGYSVSREKKERFSLILESASTNQTSMYLCASGVSRQTNQPQHFGDGTRLSIL.

The CDR3 region is CASSSQVGSPLHF. The CDR3 coding sequence is TGTGCCAGCAGCTCCCAGGTCGGCTCACCCCTCCACTTT. This chain joins TRBV7-8 and TRBJ1-6, with D unresolved. The V and J ends lost 4 bases and 10 bases respectively, with 11 bases between them. The CDR3 length is 13 residues. Germline lookup yields CDR1 SGHVS and CDR2 FQNEAQ. The complete variable domain, with remaining parts taken from reference TRBV7-8 and TRBJ1-6, reads GAGVSQSPRYKVAKRGQDVALRCDPISGHVSLFWYQQALGQGPEFLTYFQNEAQLDKSGLPSDRFFAERPEGSVSTLKIQRTQQEDSAVYLCASSSQVGSPLHFGNGTRLTVT.

The chain has TRBV28 and TRBJ1-1; no clear D gene. The V gene's germline CDR1 is MDHEN and CDR2 SYDVKM. Trimming removed 4 bases at V and 7 bases at J, with 10 bases between. The CDR3 is made up of 12 amino acids. Here the CDR3 reads CASSSAGDEAFF. CDR3 DNA sequence: TGTGCCAGCAGTTCTGCCGGGGATGAAGCTTTCTTT.

The rearrangement links TRBV10-1 to TRBJ2-7; D not certain. CDR3 length equals 15 residues. Germline loops: CDR1 WNHNN, CDR2 SYGVQD (reference sequence). Trimming pared 5 bases from V and 6 bases from J, leaving 20 bases between. Here the CDR3 reads CASSTSGSTSGEQYF. As DNA, the CDR3 is TGCGCCAGCAGTACCTCAGGATCCACCTCGGGCGAGCAGTACTTC.

The chain couples TRBV4-3 to TRBJ1-3; D gene unclear. The CDR3 covers 16 residues. With 4 bases removed from V and 4 bases from J, the gap between germline ends came to 17 bases. Germline V CDR1 and CDR2: LGHNA, YSLEER. The DNA of the CDR3 is TGCGCCAGCAGCCCCGACCGAGTAGGGCCCGGAAACACCATATATTTT. It yields the protein CASSPDRVGPGNTIYF.

The chain is built from TRBV24-1 and TRBJ1-5, with D perhaps TRBD1 (5 bases). V was trimmed by 5 bases and J by 7 bases, leaving 20 bases between them. CDR1 is KGHDR, CDR2 SFDVKD, per germline. CDR3 length equals 16 residues. This CDR3 reads CATSGATRGVGQPQHF. The CDR3 DNA is TGTGCCACCAGTGGGGCGACCCGAGGGGTGGGGCAGCCCCAGCATTTT.

This clone showed up just a few times. This chain links TRBV28 with TRBJ1-5; 7 nucleotides align to TRBD1. This CDR3 has 16 residues. With V trimmed by 5 bases and J by 0 bases, 7 bases remained unmatched. Germline V lookup: CDR1 MDHEN, CDR2 SYDVKM. The CDR3 here is CASSPDRDGSNQPQHF. CDR3 nucleotide sequence: TGTGCCAGCAGTCCCGACAGGGACGGTAGCAATCAGCCCCAGCATTTT.

V is TRBV10-3 and J is TRBJ1-5, with D perhaps TRBD1 (6 bases). Germline CDR1 ENHRY, CDR2 SYGVKD. Trimming cost V 0 bases and J 2 bases, with 14 bases left between them. This CDR3 region has 17 residues. As DNA, the CDR3 is TGTGCCATCAGTGAGTCGAAGGGGGGTACAGGCAATCAGCCCCAGCATTTT. It codes for CAISESKGGTGNQPQHF.

The chain couples TRBV6-5 to TRBJ1-1, with no clear D. This CDR3 is 14 amino acids long. Trimming shortened V by 4 bases and J by 3 bases, and 12 bases separated the two germline ends. The V gene's germline CDR1 is MNHEY and CDR2 SVGAGI. This CDR3 is CASSSFQGYTEAFF. CDR3 DNA: TGTGCCAGCAGTTCATTCCAAGGGTACACTGAAGCTTTCTTT.

Only one count was recorded for this clone. The V gene is TRBV28, the J gene TRBJ2-7; 8 nucleotides align to TRBD1. Germline trimming cut 6 bases from V and 2 bases from J; bases unmatched to any gene: 9. The germline gives CDR1 MDHEN, CDR2 SYDVKM. The CDR3 sequence is 15 residues long. For the CDR3, the DNA is TGTGCCAGCAGGCCGGGGCGACAGGGGACCTACGAGCAGTACTTC. Protein product: CASRPGRQGTYEQYF.